This T cell receptor beta chain derives from a study of tumor-infiltrating lymphocytes in oesophageal squamous cell carcinoma. This clonotype was detected a few times. The germline CDR1 and CDR2 sequences are SGHTA and FQGNSA. V gave up 0 bases and J gave up 5 bases; unmatched junction bases: 1. The CDR3 spans 15 residues. TCRdb used MiXCR to reprocess the PCR reads, holding one entry per CDR3 protein. The sample holds approximately 11,000 distinct CDR3 sequences, around 56% seen once. The chain uses TRBV7-2 and TRBJ2-1, with 10 positions matching TRBD2. The source of this sequence is a female donor with esophageal squamous cell carcinoma. Sequencing input: esophageal tumor tissue. CDR3 amino acids: CASSLAGLADNEQFF. The CDR3 region has the DNA TGTGCCAGCAGCTTAGCAGGACTAGCGGACAATGAGCAGTTCTTC.